This TCR delta chain was recorded in a study of DNA immune sequencing with unique molecular identifiers (TCRdb year 2020). Regarding the research as a whole: Immunomagnetic cell separation was used to enrich gammadelta T cells from buffy coats, and the genomic DNA of the enriched gammadelta T cells was sequenced. An ultrasensitive DNA-based TRD repertoire sequencing method using PCR-introduced unique molecular identifiers was developed and validated in the study. In the comparison of enriched versus non-enriched samples, 95 to 100 ng of enriched gammadelta T-cell DNA and about 1 ug of non-enriched PBMC DNA were sequenced. Validation of the method was performed on synthetic reference molecules and on blood samples from healthy individuals. Summary of the overall study and its limitations: More out-of-frame TRD sequences turned up in non-enriched samples, likely coming from partial or unproductive rearrangements in alphabeta T cells. The primer-based approach cannot detect novel TRD sequences that are not targeted by the primers.

Libraries were constructed by multiplex PCR. A 32-plex assay with primers for all 8 TRDV and 4 TRDJ genes covering the CDR3 was used to amplify genomic DNA. A 12-nucleotide UMI was introduced during two to three barcoding PCR cycles, after which a second PCR was performed with Illumina adapter primers. AMPure XP beads were used to purify the libraries, whose quality was checked on a Fragment Analyzer using the HS NGS Fragment kit. Sequencing was run on an Illumina MiniSeq mid-output kit with roughly 20% PhiX and 150 cycles of paired-end reads. Per the original workflow: MIGEC version 1.2.9 was used to process the reads, grouping the reads by UMI and building error-corrected consensus sequences. For post-processing, modified scripts from VDJtools version 1.2.1 were used together with the tcR R package. For TCRdb, the public reads were processed anew by CATT, and duplicate DNA sequences were folded into one row. TCRdb, not the original authors, processed these V and J calls. For this sample the table gives 400 or so delta-chain clones, of which around a third were detected only once. Together, the top ten hold 60% to 75% of the sample.

Comment on this clone: The antigen it recognizes is unknown. A far larger clone is only one base removed, so a read error is likely.

The cysteine opens and the phenylalanine closes a CDR3 of 30 amino acids. Just CDR3 DNA is preserved here, 90 bases in frame from base 1. CDR1 and CDR2 are read off the germline V gene as TSWWSYY and QGS. The rearranged segments are TRDV1 and TRDJ1, with 8 bases matching TRDD2. Sequencing was done on a sample of buffy coat blood. The origin of this receptor is a human donor in good health. The CDR3 sequence is CALGEQGPSPSYPWKGYWGFTPTYTDKPIF. Read as DNA, the sequence is TGTGCTCTTGGGGAACAAGGGCCCTCGCCTTCCTATCCGTGGAAGGGCTATTGGGGGTTCACGCCCACATACACCGATAAACCCATCTTT.